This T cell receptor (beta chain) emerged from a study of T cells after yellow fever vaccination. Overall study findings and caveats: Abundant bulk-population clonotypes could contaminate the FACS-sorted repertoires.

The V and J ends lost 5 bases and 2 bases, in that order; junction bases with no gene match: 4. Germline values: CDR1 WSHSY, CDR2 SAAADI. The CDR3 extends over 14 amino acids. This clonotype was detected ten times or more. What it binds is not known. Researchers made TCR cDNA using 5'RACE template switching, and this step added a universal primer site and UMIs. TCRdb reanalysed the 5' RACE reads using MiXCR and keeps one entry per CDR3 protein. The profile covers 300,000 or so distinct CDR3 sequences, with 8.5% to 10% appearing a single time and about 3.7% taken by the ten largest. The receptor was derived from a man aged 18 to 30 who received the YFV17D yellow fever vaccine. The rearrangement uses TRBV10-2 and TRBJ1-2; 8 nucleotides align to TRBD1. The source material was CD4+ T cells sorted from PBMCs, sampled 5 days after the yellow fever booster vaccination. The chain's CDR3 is CASSQQGVNYGYTF. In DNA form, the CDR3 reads TGCGCCAGCAGTCAACAGGGGGTAAACTATGGCTACACCTTC.